The clone carrying this T cell receptor beta chain occurred many times. From RNA transcripts, TCR beta CDR3 regions were amplified. TCR CDR3 underwent first-round RT-PCR with the HTBI primer set. TCRdb re-analysed the multiplex PCR reads in MiXCR, keeping a single row per CDR3 protein. Of 400,000 to 600,000 distinct CDR3 sequences listed, more than 20% are singletons. Trimming removed 4 bases from V and 5 bases from J, with 6 bases in between. The CDR3 spans 11 residues. Germline V gene data show CDR1 as WSHSY and CDR2 as SAAADI. Diagnosis of hyperthyroidism was new in patients aged 18 to 65, and its duration was under 2 months. The data stem from a study of T cells in Graves' hyperthyroidism and ophthalmopathy.

The chain links TRBV10-2 to TRBJ2-7; D remains ambiguous. The origin of this receptor is a man between 18 and 29 years old with Graves' hyperthyroidism. Sequenced input: blood. The CDR3 protein is CASSGRDEQYF. The CDR3 DNA is TGCGCCAGCAGTGGAAGGGACGAGCAGTACTTC.